This T cell receptor (beta chain) was sequenced in a study of blood T cell repertoires in COVID-19. Study-wide context: From the United States, Italy and Spain came samples of acute and convalescent COVID-19. In each case, the material was cDNA or gDNA derived from T cells, B-cell-depleted T cells, or PBMCs.

Germline V CDR1 and CDR2: LGHNA, YNFKEQ. The ends lost 4 bases at V and 1 base at J; junction bases unmatched: 4. The CDR3 length is 16 residues. Per the study methods: Reference gene primer amplification gave nucleated cell count estimates. Data came from immunoSEQ multiplex PCR; TCRdb stores just in-frame clones and leaves some out. V and J calls and clone size are given by that table; D and trimming were obtained from the DNA. The repertoire holds about 74,000 clones, with about 90% as singletons. Sample: peripheral blood. This chain joins TRBV4-2 and TRBJ2-2; TRBD2 agrees at 9 bases. The source is a woman aged 45-60 years in a cohort sampled during active COVID-19. CDR3 sequence: CASSLRTSENTGELFF. The CDR3 DNA is TGTGCCAGCAGCCTACGGACTAGCGAGAACACCGGGGAGCTGTTTTTT.